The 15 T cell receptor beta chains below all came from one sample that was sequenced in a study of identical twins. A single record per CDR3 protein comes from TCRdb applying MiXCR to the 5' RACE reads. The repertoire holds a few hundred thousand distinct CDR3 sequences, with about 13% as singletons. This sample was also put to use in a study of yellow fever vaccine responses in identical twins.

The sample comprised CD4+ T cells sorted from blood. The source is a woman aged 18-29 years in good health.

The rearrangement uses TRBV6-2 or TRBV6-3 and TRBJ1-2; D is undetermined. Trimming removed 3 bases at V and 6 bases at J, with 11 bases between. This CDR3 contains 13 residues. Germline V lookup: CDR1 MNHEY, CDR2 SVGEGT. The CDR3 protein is CASSYLGSDGYTF. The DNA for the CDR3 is TGTGCCAGCAGTTATCTGGGGTCCGATGGCTACACCTTC.

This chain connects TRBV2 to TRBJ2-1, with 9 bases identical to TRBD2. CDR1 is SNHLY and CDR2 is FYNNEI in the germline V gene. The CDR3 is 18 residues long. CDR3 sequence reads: CTCSLFLLASGAYNEQFF. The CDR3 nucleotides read TGTACCTGCAGTTTATTCCTCTTGGCTAGCGGGGCTTACAATGAGCAGTTCTTC.

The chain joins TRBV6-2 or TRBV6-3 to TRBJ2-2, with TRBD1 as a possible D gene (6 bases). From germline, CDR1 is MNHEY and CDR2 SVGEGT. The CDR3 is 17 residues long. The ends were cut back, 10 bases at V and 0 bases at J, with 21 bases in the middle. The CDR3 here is CATVKGGSIPNTGELFF. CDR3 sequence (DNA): TGTGCCACAGTTAAAGGGGGTAGTATCCCGAACACCGGGGAGCTGTTTTTT.

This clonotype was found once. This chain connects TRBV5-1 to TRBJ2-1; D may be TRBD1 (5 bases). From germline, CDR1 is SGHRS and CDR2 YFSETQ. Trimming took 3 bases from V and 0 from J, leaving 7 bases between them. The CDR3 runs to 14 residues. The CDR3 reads CASSWGPSYNEQFF. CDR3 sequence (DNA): TGCGCCAGCAGCTGGGGCCCCTCCTACAATGAGCAGTTCTTC. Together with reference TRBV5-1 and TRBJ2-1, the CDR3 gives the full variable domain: KAGVTQTPRYLIKTRGQQVTLSCSPISGHRSVSWYQQTPGQGLQFLFEYFSETQRNKGNFPGRFSGRQFSNSRSEMNVSTLELGDSALYLCASSWGPSYNEQFFGPGTRLTVL.

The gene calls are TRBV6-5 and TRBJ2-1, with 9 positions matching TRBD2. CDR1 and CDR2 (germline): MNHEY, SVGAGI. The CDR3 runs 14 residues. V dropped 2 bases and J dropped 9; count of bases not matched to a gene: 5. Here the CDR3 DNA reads TGTGCCAGCAGTTACGGGCGGGGGGGAGGTGAGCAGTTCTTC. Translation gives CASSYGRGGGEQFF.

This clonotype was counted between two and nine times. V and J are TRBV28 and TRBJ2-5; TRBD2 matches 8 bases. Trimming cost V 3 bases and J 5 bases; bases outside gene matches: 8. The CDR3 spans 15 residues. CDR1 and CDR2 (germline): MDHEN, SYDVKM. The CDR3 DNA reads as TGTGCCAGCAGTTTGGGGAGCGGGAGTGTTGAGACCCAGTACTTC. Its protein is CASSLGSGSVETQYF.

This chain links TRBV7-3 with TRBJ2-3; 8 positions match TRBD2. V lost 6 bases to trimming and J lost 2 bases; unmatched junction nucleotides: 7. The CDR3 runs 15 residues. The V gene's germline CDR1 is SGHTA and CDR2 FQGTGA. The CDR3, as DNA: TGTGCCAGCAGTCCAGCGGGGGCCTTCACAGATACGCAGTATTTT. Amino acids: CASSPAGAFTDTQYF.

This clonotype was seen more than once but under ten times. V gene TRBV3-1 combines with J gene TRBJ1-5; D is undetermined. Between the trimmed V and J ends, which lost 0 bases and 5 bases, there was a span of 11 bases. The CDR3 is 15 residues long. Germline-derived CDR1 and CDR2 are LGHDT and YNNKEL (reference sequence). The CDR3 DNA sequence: TGTGCCAGCAGCCAAGATAGTCGGGGAGATCAGCCCCAGCATTTT. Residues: CASSQDSRGDQPQHF. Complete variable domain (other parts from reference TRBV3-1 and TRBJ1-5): DTAVSQTPKYLVTQMGNDKSIKCEQNLGHDTMYWYKQDSKKFLKIMFSYNNKELIINETVPNRFSPKSPDKAHLNLHINSLELGDSAVYFCASSQDSRGDQPQHFGDGTRLSIL.

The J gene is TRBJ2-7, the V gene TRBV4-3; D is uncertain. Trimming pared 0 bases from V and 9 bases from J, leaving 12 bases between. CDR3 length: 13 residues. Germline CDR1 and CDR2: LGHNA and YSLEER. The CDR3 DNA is TGCGCCAGCAGCCAAGATAGAGAGGTGGTGCAGTACTTC. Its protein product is CASSQDREVVQYF.

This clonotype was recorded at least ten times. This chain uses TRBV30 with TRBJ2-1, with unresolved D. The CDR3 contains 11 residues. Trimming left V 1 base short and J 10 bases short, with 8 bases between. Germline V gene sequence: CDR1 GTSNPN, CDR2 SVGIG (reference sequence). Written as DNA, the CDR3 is TGTGCCTGGAGTGGGGGATTCGAGCAGTTCTTC. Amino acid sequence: CAWSGGFEQFF.

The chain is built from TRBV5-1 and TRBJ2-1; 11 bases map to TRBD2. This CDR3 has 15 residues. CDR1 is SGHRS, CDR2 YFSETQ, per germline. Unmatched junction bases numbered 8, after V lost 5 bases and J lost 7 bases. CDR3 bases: TGCGCCAGCAGTTATAGCGGGGGGGGAGAGAATGAGCAGTTCTTC. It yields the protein CASSYSGGGENEQFF.

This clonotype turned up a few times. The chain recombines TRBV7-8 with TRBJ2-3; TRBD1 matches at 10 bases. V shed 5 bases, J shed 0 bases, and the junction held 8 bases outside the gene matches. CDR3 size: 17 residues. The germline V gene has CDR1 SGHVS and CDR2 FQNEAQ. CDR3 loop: CASSPLGTGVSTDTQYF. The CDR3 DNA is TGTGCCAGCAGCCCCCTGGGGACAGGGGTTAGCACAGATACGCAGTATTTT.

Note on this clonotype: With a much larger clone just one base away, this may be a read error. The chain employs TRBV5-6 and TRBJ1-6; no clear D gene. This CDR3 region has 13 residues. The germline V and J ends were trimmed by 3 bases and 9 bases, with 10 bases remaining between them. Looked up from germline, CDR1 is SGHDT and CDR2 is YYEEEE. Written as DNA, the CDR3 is TGTGCCAGCAGCTCGAGGGTTGGTTCACCCCTCCACTTT. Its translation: CASSSRVGSPLHF.

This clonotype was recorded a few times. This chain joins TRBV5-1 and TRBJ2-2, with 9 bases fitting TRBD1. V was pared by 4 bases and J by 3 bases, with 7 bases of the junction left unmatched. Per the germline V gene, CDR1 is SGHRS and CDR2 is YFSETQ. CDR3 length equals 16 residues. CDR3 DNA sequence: TGCGCCAGCAGCAGCGGGACAGGGAGGGACACCGGGGAGCTGTTTTTT. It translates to CASSSGTGRDTGELFF.

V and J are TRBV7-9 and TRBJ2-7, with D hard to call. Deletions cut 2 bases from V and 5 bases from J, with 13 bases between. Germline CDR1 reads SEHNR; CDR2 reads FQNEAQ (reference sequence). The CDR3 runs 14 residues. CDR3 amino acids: CASSLLGSRDEQYF. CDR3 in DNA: TGTGCCAGCAGCTTACTGGGTAGCCGGGACGAGCAGTACTTC.